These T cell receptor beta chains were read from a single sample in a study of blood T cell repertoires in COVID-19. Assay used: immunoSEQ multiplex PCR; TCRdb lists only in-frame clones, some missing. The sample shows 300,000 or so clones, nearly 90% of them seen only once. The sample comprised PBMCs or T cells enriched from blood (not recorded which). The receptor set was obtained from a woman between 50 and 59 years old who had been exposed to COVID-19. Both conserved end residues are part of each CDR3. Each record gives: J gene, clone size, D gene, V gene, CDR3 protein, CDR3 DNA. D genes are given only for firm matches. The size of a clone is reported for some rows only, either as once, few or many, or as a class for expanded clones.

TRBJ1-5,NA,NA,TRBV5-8,CASRRRGRDQPQHF,TGTGCCAGCAGACGCAGGGGAAGGGATCAGCCCCAGCATTTT
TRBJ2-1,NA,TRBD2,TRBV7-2,CASSLARVAGRNNEQFF,TGTGCCAGCAGCTTAGCGCGTGTAGCGGGGAGAAACAATGAGCAGTTCTTC
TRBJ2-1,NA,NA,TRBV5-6,CASSLGGSVNEQFF,TGTGCCAGCAGCTTGGGAGGGTCCGTCAATGAGCAGTTCTTC
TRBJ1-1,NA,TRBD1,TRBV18,CASSKQGYTEAFF,TGTGCCAGCTCAAAACAGGGGTACACTGAAGCTTTCTTT
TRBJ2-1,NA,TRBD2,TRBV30,CAWGLGGSYNEQFF,TGTGCCTGGGGCCTGGGGGGGTCGTACAATGAGCAGTTCTTC
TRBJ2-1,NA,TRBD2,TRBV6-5,CASRSGGGPYNEQFF,TGTGCCAGCAGGTCGGGAGGCGGCCCCTACAATGAGCAGTTCTTC
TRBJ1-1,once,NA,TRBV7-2,CASSLKAGQNTEAFF,TGTGCCAGCAGCCTAAAAGCGGGACAGAACACTGAAGCTTTCTTT
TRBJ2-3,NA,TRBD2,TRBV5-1,CASSLVGGGFPNTVRTDTQYF,TGCGCCAGCAGCTTGGTTGGCGGGGGGTTCCCTAATACGGTCCGCACAGATACGCAGTATTTT
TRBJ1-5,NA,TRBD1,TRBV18,CASSPGTGVLQPQHF,TGTGCCAGCTCACCAGGGACAGGGGTTCTTCAGCCCCAGCATTTT
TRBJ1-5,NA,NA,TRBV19,CASSTDRTQHF,TGTGCCAGTAGTACTGACAGGACCCAGCATTTT
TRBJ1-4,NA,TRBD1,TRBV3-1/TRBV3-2,CASSPRDRGRHEKLFF,TGTGCCAGCAGCCCGCGTGACAGGGGGCGCCACGAAAAACTGTTTTTT
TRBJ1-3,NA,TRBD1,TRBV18,CASSPTGGTSGNTIYF,TGTGCCAGCTCTCCCACAGGGGGTACTTCTGGAAACACCATATATTTT
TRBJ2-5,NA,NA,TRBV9,CASSVKSGETQYF,TGTGCCAGCAGCGTCAAATCGGGGGAGACCCAGTACTTC
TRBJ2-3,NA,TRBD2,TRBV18,CASTGGATDTQYF,TGTGCCAGCACCGGGGGGGCCACAGATACGCAGTATTTT
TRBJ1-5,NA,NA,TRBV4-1,CASSQDVLQASNQPQHF,TGCGCCAGCAGCCAAGACGTTTTACAGGCCAGCAATCAGCCCCAGCATTTT
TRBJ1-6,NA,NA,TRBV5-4,CASSPGQGNSPLHF,TGTGCCAGCAGCCCCGGGCAGGGGAATTCACCCCTCCACTTT
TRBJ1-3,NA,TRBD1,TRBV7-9,CASSSDRGPGNTIYF,TGTGCCAGCAGTTCAGACAGGGGGCCTGGAAACACCATATATTTT
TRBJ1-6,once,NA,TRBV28,CASAGRIKSPLHF,TGTGCCAGCGCGGGGCGCATAAAGTCACCCCTCCACTTT
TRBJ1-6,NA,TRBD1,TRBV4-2,CASNEGIRQGGSPLHF,TGTGCCAGCAACGAGGGAATAAGACAGGGAGGATCACCCCTCCACTTT
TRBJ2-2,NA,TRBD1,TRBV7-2,CASSSRTGGITGELFF,TGTGCCAGCAGTTCCCGGACAGGGGGCATCACCGGGGAGCTGTTTTTT
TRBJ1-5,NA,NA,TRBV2,CAVRGAGILNQPQHF,TGTGCCGTCCGAGGAGCTGGAATTTTAAATCAGCCCCAGCATTTT
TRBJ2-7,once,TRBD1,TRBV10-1,CASRPTPGTVTYEQYF,TGCGCCAGCAGACCCACTCCCGGGACAGTTACCTACGAGCAGTACTTC
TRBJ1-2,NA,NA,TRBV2,CASSDQLNYGYTF,TGTGCCAGCAGTGATCAGTTAAACTATGGCTACACCTTC
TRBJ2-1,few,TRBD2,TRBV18,CASSLTGGFNEQFF,TGTGCCAGCTCACTGACCGGGGGGTTCAATGAGCAGTTCTTC
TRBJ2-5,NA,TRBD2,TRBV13,CASRLSGLQETQYF,TGTGCCAGCCGTCTTAGCGGGCTCCAAGAGACCCAGTACTTC
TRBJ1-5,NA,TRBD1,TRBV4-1,CASSQAGTGELWQPQHF,TGCGCCAGCAGCCAAGCGGGGACAGGGGAACTTTGGCAGCCCCAGCATTTT
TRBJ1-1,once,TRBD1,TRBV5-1,CASSQGQGLNTEAFF,TGCGCCAGCAGCCAGGGACAGGGACTGAACACTGAAGCTTTCTTT
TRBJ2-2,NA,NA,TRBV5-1,CASSLVTSGTGELFF,TGCGCCAGCAGCTTGGTAACATCAGGCACCGGGGAGCTGTTTTTT
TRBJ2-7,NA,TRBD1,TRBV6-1,CASSGGNTPGQGTEQYF,TGTGCCAGCAGTGGGGGAAATACTCCGGGACAGGGGACCGAGCAGTACTTC
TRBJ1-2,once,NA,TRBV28,CASGRGSHYGYTF,TGTGCCAGCGGGAGGGGCAGCCACTATGGCTACACCTTC
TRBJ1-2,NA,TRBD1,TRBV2,CASTGQGAIGYGYTF,TGTGCCAGCACCGGACAGGGGGCTATCGGGTATGGCTACACCTTC
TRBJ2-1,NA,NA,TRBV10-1,CASASQTGSYNEQFF,TGCGCCAGCGCATCTCAAACAGGCTCCTACAATGAGCAGTTCTTC
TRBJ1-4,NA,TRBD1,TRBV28,CASSQGGTANEKLFF,TGTGCCAGCAGCCAAGGGGGGACAGCTAATGAAAAACTGTTTTTT
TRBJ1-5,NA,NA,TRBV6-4,CASRTDSSNQPQHF,TGTGCCAGCAGGACGGACAGTAGCAATCAGCCCCAGCATTTT
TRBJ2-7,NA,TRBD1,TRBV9,CASSVAGGTGGQYF,TGTGCCAGCAGCGTAGCGGGGGGGACAGGGGGCCAGTACTTC
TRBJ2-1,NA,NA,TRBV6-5,CASSYRLTASYNEQFF,TGTGCCAGCAGTTACCGTCTAACTGCATCTTACAATGAGCAGTTCTTC
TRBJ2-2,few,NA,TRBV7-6,CASSLVQQGFGELFF,TGTGCCAGCAGCTTAGTACAACAGGGTTTCGGGGAGCTGTTTTTT
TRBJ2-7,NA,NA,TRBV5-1,CASSHDRSYEQYF,TGCGCCAGCAGCCACGACAGGTCCTACGAGCAGTACTTC
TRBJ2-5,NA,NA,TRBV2,CVGAGGSKTQYF,TGTGTCGGCGCCGGCGGTTCCAAGACCCAGTACTTC
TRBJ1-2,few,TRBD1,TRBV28,CASTTPGQGRRYGYTF,TGTGCCAGCACCACTCCGGGACAGGGTAGGCGCTATGGCTACACCTTC
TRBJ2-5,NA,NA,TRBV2,CASTLTRETQYF,TGTGCCAGCACCCTTACCAGGGAGACCCAGTACTTC
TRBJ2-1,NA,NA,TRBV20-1,CSARDHGWQFF,TGCAGTGCTAGAGATCATGGCTGGCAGTTCTTC
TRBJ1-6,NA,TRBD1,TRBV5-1,CASRQTGGNSPLHF,TGCGCCAGCAGACAGACAGGGGGGAATTCACCCCTCCACTTT
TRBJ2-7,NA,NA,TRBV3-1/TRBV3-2,CASSQDLAQGYEQYF,TGTGCCAGCAGCCAAGACCTGGCGCAGGGCTACGAGCAGTACTTC
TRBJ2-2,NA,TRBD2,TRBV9,CASSVNAGGPTGELFF,TGTGCCAGCAGCGTAAACGCGGGGGGGCCCACCGGGGAGCTGTTTTTT
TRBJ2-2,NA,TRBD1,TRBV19,CASSRDNTGAGELFF,TGTGCCAGTAGTCGGGATAACACAGGGGCCGGGGAGCTGTTTTTT
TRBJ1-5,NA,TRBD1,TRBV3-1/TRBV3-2,CASSSHHYPGQDYQPQHF,TGTGCCAGCAGCTCACACCACTACCCGGGACAGGATTATCAGCCCCAGCATTTT
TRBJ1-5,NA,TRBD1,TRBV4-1,CASSQEGGQLQPQHF,TGCGCCAGCAGCCAAGAAGGGGGCCAGCTTCAGCCCCAGCATTTT
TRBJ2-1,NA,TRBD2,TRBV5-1,CASSLELAGGPRLFF,TGCGCCAGCAGCCTGGAACTAGCGGGGGGACCCAGGTTGTTCTTC
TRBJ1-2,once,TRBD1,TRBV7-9,CASSLARGVYGYTF,TGTGCCAGCAGCTTAGCCAGGGGGGTCTATGGCTACACCTTC
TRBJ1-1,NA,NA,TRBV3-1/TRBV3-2,CASSQGGRNTEAFF,TGTGCCAGCAGCCAGGGGGGGAGGAACACTGAAGCTTTCTTT